This T cell receptor (beta chain) was observed in a study of blood T cell repertoires in COVID-19. Data came from immunoSEQ multiplex PCR; TCRdb stores just in-frame clones and leaves some out. The sample has more than 350,000 clones; 80% to 90% are singletons. Germline V gene data show CDR1 as SGHNT and CDR2 as YENEEA. CDR3 size: 15 residues. The V gene end was trimmed by 5 bases and the J gene end by 5 bases; junction bases not matched to a gene: 5. The genes are TRBV11-3 and TRBJ2-2, with 10 bases aligning to TRBD2. Material: PBMCs or T cells enriched from blood (not recorded which). The TCR was taken from a man between 18 and 29 years old who had recovered from COVID-19. In DNA form, the CDR3 reads TGTGCCAGCAGCCCGTCGACTAGCGGGACCGGGGAGCTGTTTTTT. Its translation is CASSPSTSGTGELFF.